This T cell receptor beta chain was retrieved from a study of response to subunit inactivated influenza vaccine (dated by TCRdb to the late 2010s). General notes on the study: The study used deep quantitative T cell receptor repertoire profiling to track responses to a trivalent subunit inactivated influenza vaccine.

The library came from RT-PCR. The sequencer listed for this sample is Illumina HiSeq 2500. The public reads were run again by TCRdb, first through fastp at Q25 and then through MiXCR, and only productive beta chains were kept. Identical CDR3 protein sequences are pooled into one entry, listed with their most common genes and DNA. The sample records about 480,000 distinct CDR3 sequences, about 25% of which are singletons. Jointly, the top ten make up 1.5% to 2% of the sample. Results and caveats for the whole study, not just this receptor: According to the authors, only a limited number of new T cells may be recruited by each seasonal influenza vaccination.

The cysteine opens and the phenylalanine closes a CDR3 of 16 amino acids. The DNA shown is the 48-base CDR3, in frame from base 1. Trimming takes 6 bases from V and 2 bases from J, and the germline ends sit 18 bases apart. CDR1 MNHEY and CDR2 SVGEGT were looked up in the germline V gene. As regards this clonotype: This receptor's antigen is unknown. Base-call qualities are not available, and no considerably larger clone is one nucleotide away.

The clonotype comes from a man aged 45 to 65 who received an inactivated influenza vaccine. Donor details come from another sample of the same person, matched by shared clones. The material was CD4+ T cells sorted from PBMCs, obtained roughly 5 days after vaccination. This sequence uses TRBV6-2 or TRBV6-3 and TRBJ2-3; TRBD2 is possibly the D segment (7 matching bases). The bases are TGTGCCAGCAGATCCTTCGCGGGGGCGTCCACAGATACGCAGTATTTT. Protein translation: CASRSFAGASTDTQYF.